This T cell receptor (beta chain) was identified in a study of shared clonotypes between healthy human individuals. Study background: Sampling drew on donors who were a couple of women and three men aged 18 to 49.

Deep-level running was used for the assay. Genomic DNA from each subset was divided evenly over several immunoSEQ plates. Measured with immunoSEQ multiplex PCR; TCRdb has only the in-frame clones, and not every one. The data show more than 400,000 clones, roughly 80% seen once. V was shortened by 0 bases and J by 5 bases, with 12 bases between the two germline ends. Germline values: CDR1 SGHTS, CDR2 YDEGEE. The length of the CDR3 is 15 residues. When samples were unsorted, 75 million to 95 million PBMCs were used for genomic DNA. What was sequenced was PBMCs. The receptor was derived from a woman aged 40 to 50 in good health. Some clones in this sample may be carry-over from other donors' samples. The chain combines TRBV5-8 with TRBJ1-5; D perhaps matches TRBD1 (5 bases). The CDR3 DNA is TGTGCCAGCAGCTTGGTTTGGGGCCGGGATCAGCCCCAGCATTTT. Its protein is CASSLVWGRDQPQHF.